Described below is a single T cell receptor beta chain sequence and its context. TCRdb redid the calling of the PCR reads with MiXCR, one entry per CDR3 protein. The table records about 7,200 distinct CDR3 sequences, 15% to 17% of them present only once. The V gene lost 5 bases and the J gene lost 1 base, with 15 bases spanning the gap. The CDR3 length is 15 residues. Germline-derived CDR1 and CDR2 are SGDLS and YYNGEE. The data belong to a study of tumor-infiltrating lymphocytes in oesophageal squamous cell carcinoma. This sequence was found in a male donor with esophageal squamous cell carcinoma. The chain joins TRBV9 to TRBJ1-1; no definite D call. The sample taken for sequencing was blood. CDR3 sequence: CASSLDQMTNTEAFF. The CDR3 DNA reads TGTGCCAGCAGTCTGGACCAGATGACGAACACTGAAGCTTTCTTT.